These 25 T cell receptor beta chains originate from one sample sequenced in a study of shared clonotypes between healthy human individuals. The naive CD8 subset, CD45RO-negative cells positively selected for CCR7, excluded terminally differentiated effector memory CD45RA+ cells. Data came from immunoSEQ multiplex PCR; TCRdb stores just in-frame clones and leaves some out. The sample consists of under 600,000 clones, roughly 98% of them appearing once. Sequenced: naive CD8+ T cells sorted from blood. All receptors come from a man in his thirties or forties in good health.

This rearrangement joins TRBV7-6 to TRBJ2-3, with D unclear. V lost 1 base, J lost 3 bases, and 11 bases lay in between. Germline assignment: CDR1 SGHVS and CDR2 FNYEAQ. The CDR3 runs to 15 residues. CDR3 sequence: CASSLGGAWTDTQYF. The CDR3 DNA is TGTGCCAGCAGCTTAGGCGGAGCTTGGACAGATACGCAGTATTTT.

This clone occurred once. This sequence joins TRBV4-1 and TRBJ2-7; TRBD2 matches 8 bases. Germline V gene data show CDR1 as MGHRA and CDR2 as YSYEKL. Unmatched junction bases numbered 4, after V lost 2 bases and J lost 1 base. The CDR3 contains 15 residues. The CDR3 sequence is CASSQSSGLSYEQYF. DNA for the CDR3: TGCGCCAGCAGCCAATCTAGCGGGTTATCCTACGAGCAGTACTTC.

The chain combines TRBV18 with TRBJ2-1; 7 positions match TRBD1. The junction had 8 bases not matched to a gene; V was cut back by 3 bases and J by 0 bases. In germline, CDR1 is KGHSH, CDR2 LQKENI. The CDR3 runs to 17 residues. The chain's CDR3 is CASSPFGQESSYNEQFF. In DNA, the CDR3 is TGTGCCAGCTCACCTTTCGGACAGGAGAGCTCCTACAATGAGCAGTTCTTC.

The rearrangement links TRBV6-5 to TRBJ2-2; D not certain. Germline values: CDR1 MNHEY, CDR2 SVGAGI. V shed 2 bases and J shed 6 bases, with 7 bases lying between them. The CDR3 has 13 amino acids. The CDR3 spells CASSYGRAGELFF. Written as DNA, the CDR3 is TGTGCCAGCAGTTACGGTCGCGCCGGGGAGCTGTTTTTT.

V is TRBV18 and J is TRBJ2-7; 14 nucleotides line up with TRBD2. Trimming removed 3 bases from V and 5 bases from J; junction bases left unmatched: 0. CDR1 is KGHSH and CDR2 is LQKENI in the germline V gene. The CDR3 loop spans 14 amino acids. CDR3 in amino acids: CASSPGLAGDEQYF. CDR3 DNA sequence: TGTGCCAGCTCACCGGGACTAGCGGGAGACGAGCAGTACTTC.

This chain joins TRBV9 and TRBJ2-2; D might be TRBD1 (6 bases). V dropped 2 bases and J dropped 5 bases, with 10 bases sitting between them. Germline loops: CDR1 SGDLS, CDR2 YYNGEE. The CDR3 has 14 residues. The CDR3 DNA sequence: TGTGCCAGCAGCGTTGGGGGCTTGACCGGGGAGCTGTTTTTT. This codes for CASSVGGLTGELFF.

The CDR3 reads CASSRGQTISYEQYF. CDR3 nucleotides: TGCGCCAGCAGTCGCGGACAGACGATCTCCTACGAGCAGTACTTC. J is TRBJ2-7 and V is TRBV23-1; D might be TRBD1 (6 bases). TRBV23-1 falls under the ORF class, with uncertain function. The germline V and J ends were trimmed by 4 bases and 0 bases, with 13 bases remaining between them. The CDR3 has 15 residues.

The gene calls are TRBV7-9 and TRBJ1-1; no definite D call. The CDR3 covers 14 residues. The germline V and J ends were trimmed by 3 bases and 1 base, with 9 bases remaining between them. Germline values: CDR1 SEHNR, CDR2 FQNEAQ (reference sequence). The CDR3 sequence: CASSFSSQNTEAFF. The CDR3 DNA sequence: TGTGCCAGCAGCTTCTCTTCCCAGAACACTGAAGCTTTCTTT.

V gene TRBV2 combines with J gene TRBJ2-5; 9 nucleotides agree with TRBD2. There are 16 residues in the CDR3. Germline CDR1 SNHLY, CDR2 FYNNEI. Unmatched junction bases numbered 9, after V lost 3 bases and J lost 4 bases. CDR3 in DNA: TGTGCCAGCAGTGAGGGAGTAGCGGGAGTAGGAGAGACCCAGTACTTC. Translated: CASSEGVAGVGETQYF.

The DNA of the CDR3 is TGTGCCAGCCACCCATTCAGCGCTAGCACAGATACGCAGTATTTT. This encodes CASHPFSASTDTQYF. The rearrangement uses TRBV27 and TRBJ2-3, with D hard to call. V dropped 8 bases and J dropped 0 bases, with 15 bases sitting between them. The CDR3 extends over 15 amino acids. CDR1 and CDR2 (germline): MNHEY, SMNVEV (reference sequence).

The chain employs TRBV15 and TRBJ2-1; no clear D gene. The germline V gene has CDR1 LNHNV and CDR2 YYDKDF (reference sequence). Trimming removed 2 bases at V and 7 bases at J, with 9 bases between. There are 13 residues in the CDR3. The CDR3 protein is CATSRTSRNEQFF. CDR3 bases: TGTGCCACCAGCAGAACGAGTAGGAATGAGCAGTTCTTC.

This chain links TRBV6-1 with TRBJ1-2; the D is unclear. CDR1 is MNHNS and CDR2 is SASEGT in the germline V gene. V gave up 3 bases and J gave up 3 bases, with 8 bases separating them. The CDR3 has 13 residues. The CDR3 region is CASSDLGHYGYTF. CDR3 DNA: TGTGCCAGCAGTGATCTGGGTCACTATGGCTACACCTTC.

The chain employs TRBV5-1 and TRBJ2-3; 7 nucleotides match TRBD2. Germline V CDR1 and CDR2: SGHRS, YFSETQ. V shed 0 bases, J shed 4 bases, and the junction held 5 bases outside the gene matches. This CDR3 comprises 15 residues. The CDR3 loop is CASSLAGREADTQYF. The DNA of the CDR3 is TGCGCCAGCAGCTTGGCGGGGAGGGAGGCAGATACGCAGTATTTT.

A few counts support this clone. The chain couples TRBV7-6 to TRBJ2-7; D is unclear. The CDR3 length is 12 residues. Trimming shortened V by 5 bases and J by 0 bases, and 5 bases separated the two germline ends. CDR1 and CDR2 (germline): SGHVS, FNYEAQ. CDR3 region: CASSPNSYEQYF. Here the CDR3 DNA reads TGTGCCAGCAGCCCCAACTCCTACGAGCAGTACTTC.

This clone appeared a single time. The CDR3: CASSAGGLAGGTDTQYF. In nucleotides, the CDR3 is TGTGCCAGCAGCGCCGGAGGACTAGCGGGAGGCACAGATACGCAGTATTTT. The chain links TRBV7-9 to TRBJ2-3; TRBD2 aligns across 13 bases. Per germline, CDR1 SEHNR and CDR2 FQNEAQ (reference sequence). This CDR3 contains 17 residues. Losses at the gene ends were 5 bases for V and 1 base for J; bases not matched to a gene: 6.

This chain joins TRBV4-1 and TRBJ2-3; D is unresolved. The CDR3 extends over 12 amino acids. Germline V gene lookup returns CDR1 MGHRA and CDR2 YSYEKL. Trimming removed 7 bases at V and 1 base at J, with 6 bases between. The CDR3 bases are TGCGCCAGCAATTCGGGCACAGATACGCAGTATTTT. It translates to CASNSGTDTQYF.

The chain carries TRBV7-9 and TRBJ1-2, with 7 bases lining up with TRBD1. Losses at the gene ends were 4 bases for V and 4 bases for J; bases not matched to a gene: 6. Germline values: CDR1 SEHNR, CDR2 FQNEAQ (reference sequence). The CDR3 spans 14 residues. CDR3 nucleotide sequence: TGTGCCAGCAGCTCCCCCGGGACAGTCTATGGCTACACCTTC. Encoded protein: CASSSPGTVYGYTF.

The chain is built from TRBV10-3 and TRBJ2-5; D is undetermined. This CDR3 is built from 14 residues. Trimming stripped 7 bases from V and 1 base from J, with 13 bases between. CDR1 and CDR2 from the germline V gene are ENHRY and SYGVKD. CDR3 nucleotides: TGTGCCATCAATTCGGAGCTTAGCCAAGAGACCCAGTACTTC. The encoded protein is CAINSELSQETQYF.

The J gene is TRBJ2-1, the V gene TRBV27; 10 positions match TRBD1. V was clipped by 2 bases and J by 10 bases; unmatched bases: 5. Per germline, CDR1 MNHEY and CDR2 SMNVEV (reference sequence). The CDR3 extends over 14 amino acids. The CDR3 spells CASSLRQGAWEQFF. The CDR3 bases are TGTGCCAGCAGTTTAAGACAGGGGGCCTGGGAGCAGTTCTTC.

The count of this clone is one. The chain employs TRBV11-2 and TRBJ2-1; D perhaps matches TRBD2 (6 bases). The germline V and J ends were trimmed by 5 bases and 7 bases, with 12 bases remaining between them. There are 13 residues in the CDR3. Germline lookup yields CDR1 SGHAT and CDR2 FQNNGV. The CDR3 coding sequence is TGTGCCAGCAGCAGTAGCGGAGGTAATGAGCAGTTCTTC. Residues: CASSSSGGNEQFF.

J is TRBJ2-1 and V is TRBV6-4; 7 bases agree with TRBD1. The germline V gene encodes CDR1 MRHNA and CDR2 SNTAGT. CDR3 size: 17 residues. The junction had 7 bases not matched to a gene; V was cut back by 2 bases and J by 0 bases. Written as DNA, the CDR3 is TGTGCCAGCAGTGACACGACAGGGTCCTACTCCTACAATGAGCAGTTCTTC. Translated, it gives CASSDTTGSYSYNEQFF.

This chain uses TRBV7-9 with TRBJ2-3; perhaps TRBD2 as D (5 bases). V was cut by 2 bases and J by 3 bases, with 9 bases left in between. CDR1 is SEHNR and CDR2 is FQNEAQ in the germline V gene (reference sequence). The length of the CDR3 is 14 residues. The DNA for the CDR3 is TGTGCCAGCAGCTTATTGGGCGGGACAGATACGCAGTATTTT. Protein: CASSLLGGTDTQYF.

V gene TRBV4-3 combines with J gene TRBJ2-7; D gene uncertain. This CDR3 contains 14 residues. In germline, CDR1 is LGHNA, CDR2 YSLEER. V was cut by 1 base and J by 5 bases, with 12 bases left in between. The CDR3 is CASSQGLFGDEQYF. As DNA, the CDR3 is TGCGCCAGCAGCCAAGGGTTGTTTGGTGACGAGCAGTACTTC.

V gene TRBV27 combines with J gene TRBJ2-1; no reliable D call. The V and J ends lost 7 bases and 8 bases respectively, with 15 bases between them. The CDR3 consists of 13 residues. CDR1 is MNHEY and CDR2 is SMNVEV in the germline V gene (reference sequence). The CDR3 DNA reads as TGTGCCAGCACCGCACTGGGGTGGGATGAGCAGTTCTTC. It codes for CASTALGWDEQFF.

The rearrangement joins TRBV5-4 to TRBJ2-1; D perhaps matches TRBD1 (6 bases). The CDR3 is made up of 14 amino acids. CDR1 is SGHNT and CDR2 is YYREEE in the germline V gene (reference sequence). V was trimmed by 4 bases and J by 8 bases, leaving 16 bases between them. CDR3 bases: TGTGCCAGCAGCGCCAGACAGGCCGTCGATGAGCAGTTCTTC. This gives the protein CASSARQAVDEQFF. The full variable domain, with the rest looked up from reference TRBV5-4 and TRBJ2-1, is ETGVTQSPTHLIKTRGQQVTLRCSSQSGHNTVSWYQQALGQGPQFIFQYYREEENGRGNFPPRFSGLQFPNYSSELNVNALELDDSALYLCASSARQAVDEQFFGPGTRLTVL.